A selection of T cell receptor beta chains follows, all from one sample in a study of blood T cell repertoires in COVID-19. Produced via immunoSEQ multiplex PCR; TCRdb's table is partial and in-frame only. The repertoire holds some 41,000 clones, with 81% as singletons. The sample taken for sequencing was peripheral blood. The origin of the receptors is a man aged 40-49 years with active or convalescent COVID-19. Both conserved end residues are part of each CDR3. A D gene is named only where the DNA matches it firmly. Where a row states a size, it is once, few, many or the class of an expanded clone; other rows omit it.

J gene	V gene	clone size	D gene	CDR3 DNA	CDR3 protein
TRBJ1-6	TRBV6-2/TRBV6-3	once	.	TGTGCCAGCAGTTCGGGGTATACTTCACCCCTCCACTTT	CASSSGYTSPLHF
TRBJ2-7	TRBV9	.	TRBD2	TGTGCCAGCAGCGGAGCGGGACCCCTGGGCGAGCAGTACTTC	CASSGAGPLGEQYF
TRBJ1-1	TRBV7-9	once	.	TGTGCCAGCAGCTTAGTCAGTGGTGGGCCAGGTATGAACACTGAAGCTTTCTTT	CASSLVSGGPGMNTEAFF
TRBJ2-1	TRBV14	.	.	TGTGCCAGCAGCCTCCATGTCGAGCAGTTCTTC	CASSLHVEQFF
TRBJ2-5	TRBV29-1	once	TRBD1	TGCAGCGTTGATACAGGGGGGGAGACCCAGTACTTC	CSVDTGGETQYF
TRBJ2-7	TRBV5-1	.	.	TGCGCCAGCAGCTTGGACCCAGGGGACGCCTACGAGCAGTACTTC	CASSLDPGDAYEQYF
TRBJ2-2	TRBV21-1	.	.	TGTGCCAGCAGCAAGCTGGCTAGCCAGAACACCGGGGAGCTGTTTTTT	CASSKLASQNTGELFF
TRBJ1-3	TRBV19	many	.	TGTGCCAGTAGTATATCGAGTGGAAACACCATATATTTT	CASSISSGNTIYF
TRBJ2-5	TRBV4-2	.	.	TGTGCCAGCAGCCAAGAAATGGCAGGAGAGACCCAGTACTTC	CASSQEMAGETQYF
TRBJ1-6	TRBV5-1	.	.	TGCGCCAGCAGCTTGGGAGGGGGTTCGTGGGATTCACCCCTCCACTTT	CASSLGGGSWDSPLHF
TRBJ1-4	TRBV12-3/TRBV12-4	.	.	TGTGCCAGCAGTTTCATCGAGTGGGAAAAACTGTTTTTT	CASSFIEWEKLFF
TRBJ2-1	TRBV10-3	.	TRBD2	TGTGCCATCAGTCCGGGACTAGCGGGAGACAATGAGCAGTTCTTC	CAISPGLAGDNEQFF
TRBJ2-1	TRBV28	.	.	TGTGCCAGCACCCCCGGGACACCAACCAATGAGCAGTTCTTC	CASTPGTPTNEQFF
TRBJ1-6	TRBV11-2	.	TRBD1	TGTGCCAGCAGCCCCTCCAGGATGACAGGGTCGGTTCGCTCACCCCTCCACTTT	CASSPSRMTGSVRSPLHF
TRBJ1-1	TRBV21-1	.	.	TGTGCCAGCAGCAAAGGGGAACAGGAAGGCGCTGAAGCTTTCTTT	CASSKGEQEGAEAFF
TRBJ2-5	TRBV12-5	once	TRBD1	TGTGCTAGTGGTTTGCGGACAGGGCGGTCGGAGACCCAGTACTTC	CASGLRTGRSETQYF
TRBJ1-3	TRBV3-1/TRBV3-2	.	.	TGTGCCAGCAGTCTACCGGGACTAATATATTTT	CASSLPGLIYF
TRBJ2-1	TRBV25-1	.	TRBD2	TGTGCCAGCAGTGATGCGGGGGGCTCCTACAATGAGCAGTTCTTC	CASSDAGGSYNEQFF
TRBJ1-2	TRBV6-5	.	.	TGTGCCAGCAGTATGGACAGCGAGGCAAGCGGCTACACCTTC	CASSMDSEASGYTF
TRBJ1-2	TRBV7-9	.	.	TGTGCCAGCAGCGGCAGGGGAGCATATGGCTACACCTTC	CASSGRGAYGYTF
TRBJ1-1	TRBV10-2	.	.	TGCGCCAGCACTAGAGCAGGGATGGGCACTGAAGCTTTCTTT	CASTRAGMGTEAFF
TRBJ2-5	TRBV5-1	.	TRBD1	TGCGCCAGCAGCCTACGGGGGACAGGGGAAGAGACCCAGTACTTC	CASSLRGTGEETQYF
TRBJ2-2	TRBV7-3	.	.	TGTGCCAGCAGCTTTGGGGGGATGAACACCGGGGAGCTGTTTTTT	CASSFGGMNTGELFF
TRBJ2-1	TRBV27	.	TRBD2	TGTGCCAGCAGTGGGACTAGCGAGACCTACAATGAGCAGTTCTTC	CASSGTSETYNEQFF
TRBJ2-1	TRBV7-3	.	TRBD2	TGTGCCAGCAGCCGAGATGGACTAGCGGGACGCGAGCAGTTCTTC	CASSRDGLAGREQFF
TRBJ2-7	TRBV28	.	.	TGTGCCAGCACTCTGACAGCGCCTGGAGAGGAGCAGTACTTC	CASTLTAPGEEQYF
TRBJ2-5	TRBV29-1	few	.	TGCAGCGTTGAAGATCCAGGGCCTCTAGAGACCCAGTACTTC	CSVEDPGPLETQYF
TRBJ2-1	TRBV12-3/TRBV12-4	few	.	TGTGCCAGCTCTGAACGGTACAATGAGCAGTTCTTC	CASSERYNEQFF
TRBJ1-2	TRBV13	.	TRBD1	TGTGCCAGCAGCTTTAGACAGGGGGCATATGGCTACACCTTC	CASSFRQGAYGYTF
TRBJ1-1	TRBV7-2	.	TRBD1	TGTGCCAGCAGCTTGCCCGACAGGGGACAGAGGGGAGCTTTCTTT	CASSLPDRGQRGAFF
TRBJ1-2	TRBV6-5	.	.	TGTGCCAGCAGGGGGGAGGGGTTATGGGTCTATGGCTACACCTTC	CASRGEGLWVYGYTF
TRBJ2-1	TRBV6-5	.	.	TGTGCCAGCAGTTCCGGGAGCACTAAGGGTGAGCAGTTCTTC	CASSSGSTKGEQFF
TRBJ2-3	TRBV24-1	.	.	TGTGCCACCAGTGATTTGACGGGAACAGATACGCAGTATTTT	CATSDLTGTDTQYF
TRBJ2-7	TRBV2	.	TRBD2	TGTGCCAGCATGCTGGGACTAGCGGGGGGGATACCCTACGAGCAGTACTTC	CASMLGLAGGIPYEQYF
TRBJ2-3	TRBV7-9	medium-sized	TRBD2	TGTGCCAGCACTCTAACTGGACTAGCGGGAGCAGATACGCAGTATTTT	CASTLTGLAGADTQYF
TRBJ2-1	TRBV5-5	.	.	TGTGCCAGCAGCTTGGTGGGGGACATTGAGCAGTTCTTC	CASSLVGDIEQFF
TRBJ1-1	TRBV21-1	.	.	TGTGCCAGCAGCGGAGCTTGGGTCTTTGACACTGAAGCTTTCTTT	CASSGAWVFDTEAFF